This T cell receptor beta chain came from a study of control samples from healthy donors and cancer patients. TCRdb keeps only in-frame clones here, not all; method: immunoSEQ multiplex PCR. The table has about 85,000 clones, less than 90% seen once. The germline V and J ends were trimmed by 0 bases and 5 bases, with 16 bases remaining between them. Looked up from germline, CDR1 is MGHRA and CDR2 is YSYEKL. The CDR3 extends over 16 amino acids. The sequence was collected from a woman aged 60-70 years in good health. Material: blood. The chain employs TRBV4-1 and TRBJ2-5; the D gene is possibly TRBD2 (5 bases). The CDR3 coding sequence is TGCGCCAGCAGCCAAGATCTCCGAGGACTTGGGGAGACCCAGTACTTC. Its translation is CASSQDLRGLGETQYF.